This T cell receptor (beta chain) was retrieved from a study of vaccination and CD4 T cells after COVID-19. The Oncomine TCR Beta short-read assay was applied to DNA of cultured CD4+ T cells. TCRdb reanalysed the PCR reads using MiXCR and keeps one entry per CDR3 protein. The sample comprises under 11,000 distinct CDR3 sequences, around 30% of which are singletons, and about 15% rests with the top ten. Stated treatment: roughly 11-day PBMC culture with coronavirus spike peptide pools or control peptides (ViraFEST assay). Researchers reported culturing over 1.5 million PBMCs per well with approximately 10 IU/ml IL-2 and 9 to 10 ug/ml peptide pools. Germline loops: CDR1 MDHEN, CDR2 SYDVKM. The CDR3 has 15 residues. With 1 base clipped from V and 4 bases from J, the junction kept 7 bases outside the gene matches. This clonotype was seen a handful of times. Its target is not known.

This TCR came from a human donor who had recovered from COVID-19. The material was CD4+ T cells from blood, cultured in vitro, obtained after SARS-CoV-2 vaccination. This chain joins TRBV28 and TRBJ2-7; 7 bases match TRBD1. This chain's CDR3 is CASSLLGGSQYEQYF. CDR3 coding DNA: TGTGCCAGCAGTTTATTAGGGGGCAGTCAATACGAGCAGTACTTC.